This T cell receptor beta chain is drawn from a study of human T cells and chemical hapten exposure (TCRdb year 2021). Notes on the research overall: For sensitization, 2% DPC in acetone was applied to a roughly 2 cm by roughly 2 cm area of upper inner arm skin. Peripheral blood TCR repertoire changes were tracked in vivo in alopecia patients during primary and secondary sensitization to the hapten diphenylcyclopropenone (DPC). Throughout the roughly 25-week study period, patients were also given weekly therapeutic DPC doses on the scalp. Around 30 alopecia patients provided blood for TCR sequencing at one to four time points (pre-sensitization, 2, 6 and 24 weeks). Blood samples were taken from patients before sensitization (week 0) and then at 2, 6 and about 24 weeks after DPC sensitization. Patch testing was performed on the upper back with Finn chambers containing 0.01% DPC, and the patch tests were scored after 6 days according to International Contact Dermatitis Research Group standards. Alopecia areata with under or over 50% scalp involvement, alopecia totalis and alopecia universalis were represented in the patient cohort, which was mostly female. Libraries were pooled for sequencing, and variation in per-sample TCR yields was attributed mainly to small differences in library volumes within the pool. Paper-wide results and their limitations: No change with DPC sensitization was found in the number of TCRs above 1 in 1000 frequency, and no evidence of global repertoire structure alterations was found. Repeated subsampling changed both the strength of the expansion versus patch-test correlation and the threshold at which the correlation became significant. Compared with pre-sensitization or healthy control sets, expanded TCRs formed significantly more large CDR3 similarity clusters, which is consistent with antigen-driven responses. Patch test score correlated positively with the number of PT1 expanded TCRs, reaching significance at thresholds 8, 16 and 32 but not at 4. All patients had alopecia, a presumed autoimmune disease, so their immune response might differ from that of healthy individuals.

This clonotype was detected many times. It lacks a known antigen. One base away there is no much larger clone; base qualities are not given. What this sample's time point label stands for: pre-sensitization, week 0. The treatment or condition label, as the study defines it: therapeutic diphenylcyclopropenone sensitization with weekly scalp DPC. At every patch-test visit, the blood draw took place before the patch test was put on. Patients were eligible if aged 18 to 70, diagnosed with alopecia and judged suitable for DPC therapy, and pregnant patients were excluded. Total RNA was isolated from unfractionated whole blood collected in Tempus Blood RNA tubes. The library was obtained by RACE. The instrument given in TCRdb is NextSeq 500. During library preparation, unique molecular identifiers were attached to individual cDNA molecules so that TCRs could be counted in a quantitative, reproducible way. Both TCR alpha and TCR beta chains were sequenced from each blood RNA sample. Per the authors' processing: A median of roughly 98,000 TCRs per sample was observed, with a range of about 23,224 to 690,600. V, J and CDR3 annotation of the TCR reads was performed with the Decombinator software suite. For the PS versus PT1 abundance plots, all samples were subsampled to the same number of TCRs (28,000). Expanded TCRs were defined as absent before sensitization and observed at least eight times at the 2-week time point. TCRdb reran the public reads through fastp at Q25 and MiXCR, keeping productive beta chains. Rows merge per CDR3 protein into single entries with the most common DNA and genes. Clone size and V and J calls follow TCRdb, not the original study. The sample table holds tens of thousands of distinct CDR3 sequences, of which 10% to 11% were seen once. 5% to 5.5% of the sample lies in the top ten.

The CDR3 contains 14 residues, cysteine and phenylalanine counted. Only the CDR3 region is kept as DNA, spanning 42 bases read in frame from base 1. From a lookup of the germline V gene (reference sequence), CDR1 and CDR2 are MNHEY and SMNVEV. V and J lose 8 bases and 0 bases, and a span of 8 bases separates them. The starting material was whole blood, obtained in connection with sensitization to the hapten diphenylcyclopropenone (DPC). This receptor was identified in a woman aged 50 to 60 with alopecia areata. Some clones in this sample may be carry-over from other donors' samples. The chain is encoded by TRBV27 joined to TRBJ2-6; the D gene is perhaps TRBD1, on 6 matching bases. Here is the DNA: TGTGCCAGCCGGACAGTCTCTGGGGCCAACGTCCTGACTTTC. Translated, this gives CASRTVSGANVLTF. The entire variable domain, with the stretches around the CDR3 drawn from the reference TRBV27 and TRBJ2-6 proteins, is EAQVTQNPRYLITVTGKKLTVTCSQNMNHEYMSWYRQDPGLGLRQIYYSMNVEVTDKGDVPEGYKVSRKEKRNFPLILESPSPNQTSLYFCASRTVSGANVLTFGAGSRLTVL.